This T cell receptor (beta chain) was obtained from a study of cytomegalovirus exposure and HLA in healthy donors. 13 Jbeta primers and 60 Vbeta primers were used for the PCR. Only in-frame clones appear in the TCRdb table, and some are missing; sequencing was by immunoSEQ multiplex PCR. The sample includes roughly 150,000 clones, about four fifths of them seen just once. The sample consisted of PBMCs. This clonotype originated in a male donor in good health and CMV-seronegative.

CDR3 loop: CASSPLSGADTEAFF. The CDR3, as DNA: TGTGCCAGCTCACCACTATCAGGGGCGGACACTGAAGCTTTCTTT. This sequence joins TRBV18 and TRBJ1-1; possibly TRBD1 for D (6 bases). Trimming took 1 base from V and 3 from J, leaving 12 bases between them. Per germline, CDR1 KGHSH and CDR2 LQKENI. The CDR3 is made up of 15 amino acids.